The 31 T cell receptor beta chains listed next were all sequenced from one sample in a study of T-cell memory formation after mild COVID-19. One entry per CDR3 protein results from TCRdb running MiXCR on the 5' RACE reads. The repertoire includes about 410,000 distinct CDR3 sequences, 20% to 30% of them detected once, and less than 15% sits in the top ten. Source material: PBMCs or a T cell subset sorted from them (not recorded which). Receptors were obtained from an adult woman who had mild COVID-19 (a few samples of this study predate the infection). Cell type and time point are not known.

The chain has TRBV5-4 and TRBJ1-5, with D tentatively TRBD1 (5 bases). The germline V gene has CDR1 SGHNT and CDR2 YYREEE (reference sequence). The CDR3 has 14 residues. Trimming left V 0 bases short and J 6 bases short, with 10 bases between. The CDR3 sequence: CASSLAGGTQPQHF. Here the CDR3 DNA reads TGTGCCAGCAGCTTGGCGGGCGGGACTCAGCCCCAGCATTTT.

The chain recombines TRBV4-3 with TRBJ2-1, with 7 bases matching TRBD1. V was pared by 0 bases and J by 1 base, with 12 bases of the junction left unmatched. The CDR3 is 19 residues long. Germline values: CDR1 LGHNA, CDR2 YSLEER. The CDR3 protein is CASSQEIGGNSNSYNEQFF. CDR3 bases: TGCGCCAGCAGCCAAGAGATAGGGGGCAATTCTAATTCCTACAATGAGCAGTTCTTC.

In its sample, this clonotype was seen a few times. Here the CDR3 reads CASSPPRTGENEKLFF. In DNA, the CDR3 is TGTGCCAGCAGCCCCCCCAGGACAGGGGAAAATGAAAAACTGTTTTTT. The rearrangement links TRBV4-2 to TRBJ1-4, with 9 bases matching TRBD1. CDR1 LGHNA and CDR2 YNFKEQ come from the germline V gene. This CDR3 comprises 16 residues. V dropped 4 bases and J dropped 5; count of bases not matched to a gene: 8.

Notes on this clonotype: The germline gene is not matched at one end of the junction; a read error may be the cause. The V and J genes are TRBV12-3 or TRBV12-4 and TRBJ2-7, with 7 bases aligning to TRBD1. The CDR3 length is 12 residues. This CDR3 is CASRLGTDEQYF. The DNA for the CDR3 is TGTGCCAGCAGATTAGGGACAGACGAGCAGTACTTC.

This clonotype was seen a handful of times. The chain uses TRBV11-2 and TRBJ1-4; the D gene is possibly TRBD1 (5 bases). V shed 2 bases and J shed 0 bases, with 13 bases lying between them. CDR1 SGHAT and CDR2 FQNNGV come from the germline V gene. The CDR3 is 17 residues long. The CDR3 coding sequence is TGTGCCAGCAGCTTATTAGCCCGGGGCTCAACTAATGAAAAACTGTTTTTT. Its protein product is CASSLLARGSTNEKLFF.

This sequence joins TRBV18 and TRBJ2-3; no firm D call. CDR1 KGHSH and CDR2 LQKENI come from the germline V gene. The CDR3 is made up of 13 amino acids. V was clipped by 2 bases and J by 5 bases, with 8 bases between them. CDR3 sequence reads: CASSPTTRDTQYF. CDR3 sequence (DNA): TGTGCCAGCTCACCAACGACAAGAGATACGCAGTATTTT.

This chain links TRBV5-1 with TRBJ1-1, with 10 bases lining up with TRBD1. CDR1 is SGHRS and CDR2 is YFSETQ in the germline V gene. The CDR3 has 15 residues. Unmatched junction bases numbered 5, after V lost 4 bases and J lost 2 bases. The CDR3 coding sequence is TGCGCCAGCAGCGCCTGGACAGGGGGTAACACTGAAGCTTTCTTT. Protein sequence: CASSAWTGGNTEAFF.

This clonotype showed up many times. V gene TRBV20-1 combines with J gene TRBJ2-5; 11 positions match TRBD2. Germline V gene sequence: CDR1 DFQATT, CDR2 SNEGSKA (reference sequence). V lost 8 bases and J lost 3; bases outside the gene matches: 5. The CDR3 has 13 residues. The CDR3 nucleotides read TGCAGTCGGGATAGCGGGGGGGAAGAGACCCAGTACTTC. It is translated as CSRDSGGEETQYF.

The J gene is TRBJ1-2, the V gene TRBV7-2; a weak D match, TRBD1 (5 bases). The CDR3 has 15 residues. Deletions cut 3 bases from V and 0 bases from J, with 11 bases between. Germline loops: CDR1 SGHTA, CDR2 FQGNSA. CDR3 nucleotides: TGTGCCAGCAGCTTGCGGGGACGGGCTAACTATGGCTACACCTTC. This encodes CASSLRGRANYGYTF.

In DNA form, the CDR3 reads TGCGCCACCCCCCAGGGTAGGGGGTCTGATCAGCCCCAGCATTTT. This sequence encodes CATPQGRGSDQPQHF. The rearrangement joins TRBV5-1 to TRBJ1-5, with a possible D match to TRBD1 (6 bases). The CDR3 spans 15 residues. Trimming left V 9 bases short and J 5 bases short, with 21 bases between. CDR1 is SGHRS and CDR2 is YFSETQ in the germline V gene.

The V gene is TRBV6-6, the J gene TRBJ1-2, with no clear D. The CDR3 consists of 15 residues. Germline-derived CDR1 and CDR2 are MNHNY and SVGAGI (reference sequence). V was pared by 7 bases and J by 3 bases, with 18 bases between. The CDR3 DNA reads as TGTGCCAGCACCCAAGGCGGGGTCTTCGACTATGGCTACACCTTC. Translated: CASTQGGVFDYGYTF.

This clonotype was counted between two and nine times. The chain carries TRBV18 and TRBJ2-5; D call uncertain. CDR1 is KGHSH, CDR2 LQKENI, per germline. This CDR3 contains 15 residues. V lost 2 bases and J 1 base, leaving 11 bases between the germline ends. The CDR3 DNA reads TGTGCCAGCTCACCAGGAGCAGAAACCCAAGAGACCCAGTACTTC. This encodes CASSPGAETQETQYF.

This clonotype occurred a few times. The chain is built from TRBV18 and TRBJ2-7; D may correspond to TRBD1 or TRBD2 (5 bases each). CDR3 size: 14 residues. Trimming took 4 bases from V and 6 from J, leaving 16 bases between them. Germline V CDR1 and CDR2: KGHSH, LQKENI. CDR3: CASSLGTGSVEQYF. For the CDR3, the DNA is TGTGCCAGCTCACTGGGGACGGGATCGGTCGAGCAGTACTTC.

This chain joins TRBV5-4 and TRBJ2-3; D is unclear. Looked up from germline, CDR1 is SGHNT and CDR2 is YYREEE (reference sequence). The V end lost 4 bases, the J end lost 2 bases, and 14 bases lay between the germline ends. CDR3 length equals 15 residues. The CDR3 coding sequence is TGTGCCAGCAGCCCCCGCCACGGAACCACAGATACGCAGTATTTT. It encodes CASSPRHGTTDTQYF. The full variable domain, with the rest looked up from reference TRBV5-4 and TRBJ2-3, is ETGVTQSPTHLIKTRGQQVTLRCSSQSGHNTVSWYQQALGQGPQFIFQYYREEENGRGNFPPRFSGLQFPNYSSELNVNALELDDSALYLCASSPRHGTTDTQYFGPGTRLTVL.

The chain employs TRBV6-5 and TRBJ2-1, with 9 bases aligning to TRBD2. Per germline, CDR1 MNHEY and CDR2 SVGAGI. Trimming cost V 4 bases and J 5 bases; bases outside gene matches: 6. The CDR3 is made up of 15 amino acids. CDR3 nucleotide sequence: TGTGCCAGCAGTTTGACTAGCGGTTGGAACAATGAGCAGTTCTTC. Protein product: CASSLTSGWNNEQFF.

V gene TRBV7-3 combines with J gene TRBJ2-3, with a possible D match to TRBD2 (5 bases). Trimming cost V 10 bases and J 2 bases, with 13 bases left between them. The CDR3 sequence is 13 residues long. The germline CDR1 and CDR2 sequences are SGHTA and FQGTGA. CDR3 bases: TGTGCCACGTCGGAGGACCTCACAGATACGCAGTATTTT. Residues: CATSEDLTDTQYF.

The sample holds a few counts of this clonotype. This chain joins TRBV7-9 and TRBJ2-5, with a possible D match to TRBD2 (5 bases). The V end lost 6 bases, the J end lost 1 base, and 9 bases lay between the germline ends. CDR3 length equals 13 residues. The germline CDR1 and CDR2 sequences are SEHNR and FQNEAQ (reference sequence). For the CDR3, the DNA is TGTGCCAGCAGGTCCGGGGTCCAAGAGACCCAGTACTTC. This codes for CASRSGVQETQYF.

This chain uses TRBV10-3 with TRBJ2-2; possibly TRBD2 for D (6 bases). CDR3 size: 16 residues. Per the germline V gene, CDR1 is ENHRY and CDR2 is SYGVKD. The V gene lost 0 bases and the J gene lost 2 bases, with 10 bases spanning the gap. This CDR3 is CAISESARENTGELFF. As DNA, the CDR3 is TGTGCCATCAGTGAGTCTGCGCGGGAAAACACCGGGGAGCTGTTTTTT.

This chain connects TRBV4-1 to TRBJ2-2; maybe TRBD2 (5 bases). This CDR3 region has 15 residues. The germline CDR1 and CDR2 sequences are MGHRA and YSYEKL. V was shortened by 0 bases and J by 0 bases, with 5 bases between the two germline ends. In DNA form, the CDR3 reads TGCGCCAGCAGCCAAGACGGGGCGAACACCGGGGAGCTGTTTTTT. Translated: CASSQDGANTGELFF.

This clonotype showed up many times. This chain connects TRBV5-1 to TRBJ2-7; TRBD1 aligns across 7 bases. Germline V gene lookup returns CDR1 SGHRS and CDR2 YFSETQ. The CDR3 runs to 15 residues. J was trimmed by 7 bases and V by 3 bases; bases with no gene match: 13. CDR3 protein: CASSYNRGAPEEQYF. The CDR3, as DNA: TGCGCCAGCAGCTACAACAGGGGCGCTCCGGAGGAGCAGTACTTC.

The table lists this clonotype with a few counts. The chain recombines TRBV24-1 with TRBJ2-5, with D perhaps TRBD1 (5 bases). V dropped 4 bases and J dropped 5 bases, with 16 bases sitting between them. Germline assignment: CDR1 KGHDR and CDR2 SFDVKD. The CDR3 contains 15 residues. CDR3 bases: TGTGCCACCAGTGACAATGGGGCCTCGAGGGAGACCCAGTACTTC. It is translated as CATSDNGASRETQYF.

The chain couples TRBV25-1 to TRBJ2-1, with TRBD2 identical over 7 bases. Trimming cost V 2 bases and J 0 bases; bases outside gene matches: 7. The CDR3 runs 17 residues. Germline CDR1 is MGHDK and CDR2 is SYGVNS. The CDR3 nucleotides read TGTGCCAGCAGTGAAAGGAGGCGGGGGAGCTCCTACAATGAGCAGTTCTTC. Amino acids: CASSERRRGSSYNEQFF. The full variable domain, with the rest looked up from reference TRBV25-1 and TRBJ2-1, is EADIYQTPRYLVIGTGKKITLECSQTMGHDKMYWYQQDPGMELHLIHYSYGVNSTEKGDLSSESTVSRIRTEHFPLTLESARPSHTSQYLCASSERRRGSSYNEQFFGPGTRLTVL.

This clonotype has more than one count but fewer than ten. The V gene is TRBV7-8, the J gene TRBJ1-5; D gene uncertain. The germline gives CDR1 SGHVS, CDR2 FQNEAQ. Trimming left V 0 bases short and J 0 bases short, with 6 bases between. The CDR3 extends over 15 amino acids. CDR3 loop: CASSLAKNSNQPQHF. As DNA, the CDR3 is TGTGCCAGCAGCTTAGCGAAAAATAGCAATCAGCCCCAGCATTTT.

This clonotype was picked up a small number of times. The chain is built from TRBV24-1 and TRBJ2-1, with a tentative D call TRBD2 (6 bases). This CDR3 is built from 14 residues. Germline V gene lookup returns CDR1 KGHDR and CDR2 SFDVKD. V was cut by 6 bases and J by 4 bases, with 12 bases left in between. CDR3 in amino acids: CATSITGAYNEQFF. CDR3 nucleotides: TGTGCCACCAGTATTACGGGAGCATACAATGAGCAGTTCTTC.

This chain links TRBV5-5 with TRBJ2-5; the match to TRBD1 covers 12 bases. V was pared by 4 bases and J by 5 bases, with 12 bases of the junction left unmatched. The germline CDR1 and CDR2 sequences are SGHKS and YYEKEE (reference sequence). The CDR3 covers 17 residues. The CDR3 DNA reads TGTGCCAGCAGCGTTTCCCTGGGACAGGGGGCCGGGGAGACCCAGTACTTC. Translating gives CASSVSLGQGAGETQYF.

This clonotype was seen only a few times. The rearrangement links TRBV4-2 to TRBJ2-3; TRBD2 matches at 10 bases. The trim removed 5 bases at V and 3 bases at J, leaving 5 bases unmatched. Germline CDR1 reads LGHNA; CDR2 reads YNFKEQ. The CDR3 contains 15 residues. CDR3 loop: CASSEAGGPTDTQYF. CDR3 DNA: TGTGCCAGCAGCGAAGCGGGGGGGCCTACAGATACGCAGTATTTT.

This clonotype has more than one count but fewer than ten. The chain joins TRBV29-1 to TRBJ1-2, with TRBD1 matching 8 bases. CDR1 is SQVTM, CDR2 ANQGSEA, per germline. The CDR3 has 14 residues. V shed 6 bases, J shed 4 bases, and the junction held 10 bases outside the gene matches. CDR3 nucleotides: TGCAGCGTCGCCTGGACAGGGTCGACCTATGGCTACACCTTC. Residues: CSVAWTGSTYGYTF.

Ten or more counts support this clonotype. The chain uses TRBV27 and TRBJ1-3; D might be TRBD1 (5 bases). CDR1 and CDR2 (germline): MNHEY, SMNVEV (reference sequence). This CDR3 has 14 residues. V was trimmed by 8 bases and J by 3 bases, leaving 14 bases between them. The CDR3: CASRPGGGGNTIYF. CDR3 nucleotide sequence: TGTGCCAGCCGACCCGGGGGAGGTGGAAACACCATATATTTT.

This clonotype was observed a handful of times. The V call is TRBV27, the J call TRBJ2-1; 9 bases are shared with TRBD2. From germline, CDR1 is MNHEY and CDR2 SMNVEV (reference sequence). V lost 3 bases, J lost 4 bases, and 1 base stayed unmatched. The CDR3 is 14 residues long. The CDR3 reads CASSFGLAYNEQFF. As DNA, the CDR3 is TGTGCCAGCAGTTTCGGACTAGCGTACAATGAGCAGTTCTTC.

This clonotype was observed a handful of times. The gene calls are TRBV2 and TRBJ1-1; 9 nucleotides match TRBD1. CDR1 and CDR2 (germline): SNHLY, FYNNEI. V lost 2 bases to trimming and J lost 6 bases; unmatched junction nucleotides: 7. This CDR3 is built from 15 residues. CDR3 protein: CASSERGQGSAEAFF. In DNA form, the CDR3 reads TGTGCCAGCAGTGAAAGGGGACAGGGTTCAGCTGAAGCTTTCTTT.

This clonotype has a handful of counts. The V call is TRBV7-9, the J call TRBJ2-1, with a weak D call TRBD2 (6 bases). V shed 3 bases and J shed 5 bases, with 11 bases lying between them. Germline CDR1 SEHNR, CDR2 FQNEAQ (reference sequence). The CDR3 is 14 residues long. In DNA, the CDR3 is TGTGCCAGCAGCTTTCTAGCGAGCCACAATGAGCAGTTCTTC. Translated, it gives CASSFLASHNEQFF.